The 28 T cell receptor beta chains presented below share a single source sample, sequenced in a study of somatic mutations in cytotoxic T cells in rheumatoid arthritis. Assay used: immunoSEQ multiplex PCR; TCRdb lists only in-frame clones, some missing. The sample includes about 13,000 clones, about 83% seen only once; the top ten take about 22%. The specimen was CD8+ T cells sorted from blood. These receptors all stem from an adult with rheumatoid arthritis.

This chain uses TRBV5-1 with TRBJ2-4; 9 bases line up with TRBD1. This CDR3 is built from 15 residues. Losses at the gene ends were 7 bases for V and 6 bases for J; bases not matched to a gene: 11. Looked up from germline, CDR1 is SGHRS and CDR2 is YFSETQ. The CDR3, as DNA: TGCGCCAGCCGAACTTGGGGACAGGGAAGAAACATTCAGTACTTC. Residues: CASRTWGQGRNIQYF.

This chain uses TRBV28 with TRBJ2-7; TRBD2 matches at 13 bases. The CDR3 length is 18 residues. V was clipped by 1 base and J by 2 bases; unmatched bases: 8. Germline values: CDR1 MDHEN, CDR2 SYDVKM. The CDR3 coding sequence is TGTGCCAGCAGTTTATTGAACGGACTAGCGGGAGCGCCCTACGAGCAGTACTTC. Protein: CASSLLNGLAGAPYEQYF.

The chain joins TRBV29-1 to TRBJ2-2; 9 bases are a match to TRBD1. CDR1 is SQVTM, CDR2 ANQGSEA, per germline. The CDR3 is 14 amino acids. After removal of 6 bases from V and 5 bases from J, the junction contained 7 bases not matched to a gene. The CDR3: CSVATGTGTGELFF. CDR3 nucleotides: TGCAGCGTGGCTACCGGGACAGGGACCGGGGAGCTGTTTTTT.

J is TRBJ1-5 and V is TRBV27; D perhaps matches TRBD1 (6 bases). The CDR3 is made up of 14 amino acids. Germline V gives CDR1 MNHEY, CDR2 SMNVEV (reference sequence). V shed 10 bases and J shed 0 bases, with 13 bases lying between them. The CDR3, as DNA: TGTGCCACCAAGGGACATTATAGCAATCAGCCCCAGCATTTT. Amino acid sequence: CATKGHYSNQPQHF.

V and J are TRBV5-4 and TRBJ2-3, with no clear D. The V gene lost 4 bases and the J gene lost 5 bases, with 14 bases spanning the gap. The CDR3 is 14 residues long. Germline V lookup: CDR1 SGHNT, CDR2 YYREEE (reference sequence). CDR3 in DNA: TGTGCCAGCAGCCTCTCTTCATTACAAGATACGCAGTATTTT. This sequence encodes CASSLSSLQDTQYF.

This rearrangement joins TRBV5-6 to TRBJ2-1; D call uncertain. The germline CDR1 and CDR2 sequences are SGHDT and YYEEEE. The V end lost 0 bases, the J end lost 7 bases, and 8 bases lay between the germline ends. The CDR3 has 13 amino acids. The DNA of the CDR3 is TGTGCCAGCAGCTTGGCTAGTTTTAATGAGCAGTTCTTC. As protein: CASSLASFNEQFF.

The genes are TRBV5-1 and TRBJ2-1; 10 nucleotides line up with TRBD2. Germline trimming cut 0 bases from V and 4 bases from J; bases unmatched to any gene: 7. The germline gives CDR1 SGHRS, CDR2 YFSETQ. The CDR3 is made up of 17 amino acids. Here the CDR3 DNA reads TGCGCCAGCAGCTTGGCCCTAGCGGGAGTCAGTTACAATGAGCAGTTCTTC. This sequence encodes CASSLALAGVSYNEQFF.

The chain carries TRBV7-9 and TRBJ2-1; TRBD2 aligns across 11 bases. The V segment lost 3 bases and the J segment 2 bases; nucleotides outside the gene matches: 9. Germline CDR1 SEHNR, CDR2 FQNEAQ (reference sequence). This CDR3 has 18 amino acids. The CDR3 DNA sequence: TGTGCCAGCAGCTTTAGTCCCCCGGGACTAGCGGCCTACAATGAGCAGTTCTTC. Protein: CASSFSPPGLAAYNEQFF.

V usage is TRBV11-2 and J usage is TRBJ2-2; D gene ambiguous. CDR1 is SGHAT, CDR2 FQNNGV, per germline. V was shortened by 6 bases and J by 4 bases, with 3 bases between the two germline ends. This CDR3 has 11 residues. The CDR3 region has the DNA TGTGCCAGCAGTTCCACCGGGGAGCTGTTTTTT. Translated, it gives CASSSTGELFF.

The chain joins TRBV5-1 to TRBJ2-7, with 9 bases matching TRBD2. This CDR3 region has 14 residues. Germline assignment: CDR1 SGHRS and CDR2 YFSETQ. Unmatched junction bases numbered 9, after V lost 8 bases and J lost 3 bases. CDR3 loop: CASGTSGFSYEQYF. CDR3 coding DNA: TGCGCCAGTGGCACTAGCGGGTTCAGCTACGAGCAGTACTTC.

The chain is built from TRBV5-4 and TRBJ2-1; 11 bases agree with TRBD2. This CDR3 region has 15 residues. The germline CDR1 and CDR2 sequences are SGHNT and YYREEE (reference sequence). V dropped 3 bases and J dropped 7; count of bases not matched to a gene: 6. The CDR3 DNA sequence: TGTGCCAGCAGCTCGGCGACTAGCGGGACAAATGAGCAGTTCTTC. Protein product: CASSSATSGTNEQFF.

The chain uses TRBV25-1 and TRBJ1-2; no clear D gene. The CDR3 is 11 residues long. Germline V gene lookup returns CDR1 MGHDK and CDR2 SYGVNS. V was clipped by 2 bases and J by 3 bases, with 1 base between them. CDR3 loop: CASSEDYGYTF. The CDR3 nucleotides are TGTGCCAGCAGTGAAGACTATGGCTACACCTTC.

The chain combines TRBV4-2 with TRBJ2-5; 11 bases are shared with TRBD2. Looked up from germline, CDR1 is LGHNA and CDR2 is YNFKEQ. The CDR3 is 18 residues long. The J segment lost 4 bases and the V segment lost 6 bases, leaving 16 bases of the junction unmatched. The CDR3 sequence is CASSQTSGRWDSGETQYF. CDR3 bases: TGTGCCAGCAGTCAAACTAGCGGGAGATGGGATTCGGGAGAGACCCAGTACTTC.

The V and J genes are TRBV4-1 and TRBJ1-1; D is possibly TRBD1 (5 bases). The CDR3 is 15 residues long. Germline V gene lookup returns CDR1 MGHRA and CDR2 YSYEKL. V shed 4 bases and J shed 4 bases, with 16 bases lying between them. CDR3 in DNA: TGCGCCAGCAGCCCCGGGACGGGTTTGGGCACTGAAGCTTTCTTT. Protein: CASSPGTGLGTEAFF.

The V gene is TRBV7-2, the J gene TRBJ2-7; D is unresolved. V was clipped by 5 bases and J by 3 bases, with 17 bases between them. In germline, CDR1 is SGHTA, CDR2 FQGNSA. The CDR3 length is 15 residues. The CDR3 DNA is TGTGCCAGCAGCCCACACTTCTCGAAACACTACGAGCAGTACTTC. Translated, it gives CASSPHFSKHYEQYF.

CDR3 loop: CASREAGSYEQYF. The CDR3 DNA reads TGCGCCAGCAGGGAAGCGGGGTCCTACGAGCAGTACTTC. V is TRBV5-1 and J is TRBJ2-7; 7 nucleotides agree with TRBD2. This CDR3 comprises 13 residues. Germline V gene data show CDR1 as SGHRS and CDR2 as YFSETQ. V trimming: 5 bases; J trimming: 1 base; junction bases outside the gene matches: 3.

Here the CDR3 reads CASSLGGRGTANTEAFF. The CDR3 coding sequence is TGTGCCAGCAGCTTAGGAGGTCGGGGGACAGCGAACACTGAAGCTTTCTTT. The chain has TRBV11-2 and TRBJ1-1; 7 nucleotides agree with TRBD1. Germline V CDR1 and CDR2: SGHAT, FQNNGV. V was clipped by 1 base and J by 1 base; unmatched bases: 9. This CDR3 contains 17 residues.

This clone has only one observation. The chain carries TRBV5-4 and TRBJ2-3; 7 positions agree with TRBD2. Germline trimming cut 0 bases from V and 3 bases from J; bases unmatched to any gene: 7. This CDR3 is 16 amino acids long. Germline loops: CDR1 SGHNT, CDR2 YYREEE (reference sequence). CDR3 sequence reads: CASSLEPRGLTDTQYF. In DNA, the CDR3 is TGTGCCAGCAGCTTGGAACCCCGGGGACTAACAGATACGCAGTATTTT.

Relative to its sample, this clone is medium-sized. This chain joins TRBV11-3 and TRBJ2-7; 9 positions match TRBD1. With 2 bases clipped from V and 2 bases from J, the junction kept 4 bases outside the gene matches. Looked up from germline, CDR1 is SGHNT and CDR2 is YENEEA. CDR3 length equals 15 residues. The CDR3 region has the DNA TGTGCCAGCAGCTTATTCGACAGGGGGACCTACGAGCAGTACTTC. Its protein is CASSLFDRGTYEQYF.

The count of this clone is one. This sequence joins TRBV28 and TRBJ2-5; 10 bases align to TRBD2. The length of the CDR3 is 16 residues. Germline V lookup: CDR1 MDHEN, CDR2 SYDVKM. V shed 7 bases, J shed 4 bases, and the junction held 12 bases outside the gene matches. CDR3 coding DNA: TGTGCCAGCAATCTAGCGGGAGATGAGGTCGGAGAGACCCAGTACTTC. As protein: CASNLAGDEVGETQYF.

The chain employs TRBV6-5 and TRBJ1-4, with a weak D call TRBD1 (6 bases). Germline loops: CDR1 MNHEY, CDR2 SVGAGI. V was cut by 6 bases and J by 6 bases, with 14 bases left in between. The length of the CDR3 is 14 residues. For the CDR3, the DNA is TGTGCCAGCAGCTACGGGGGGGGGCATGAAAAACTGTTTTTT. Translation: CASSYGGGHEKLFF.

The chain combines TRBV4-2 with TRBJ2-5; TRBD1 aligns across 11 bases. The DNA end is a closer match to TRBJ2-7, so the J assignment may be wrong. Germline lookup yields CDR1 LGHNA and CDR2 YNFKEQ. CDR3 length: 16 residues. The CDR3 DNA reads TGTGCCAGCAGCCAAGATGGCGGGACAGGGGGTAGCGAGCAGTACTTC. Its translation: CASSQDGGTGGSEQYF.

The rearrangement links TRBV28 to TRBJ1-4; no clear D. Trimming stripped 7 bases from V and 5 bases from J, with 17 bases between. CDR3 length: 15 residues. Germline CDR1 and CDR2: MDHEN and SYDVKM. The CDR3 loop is CASKLLAAPNEKLFF. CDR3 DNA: TGTGCCAGCAAACTCCTCGCCGCGCCCAATGAAAAACTGTTTTTT.

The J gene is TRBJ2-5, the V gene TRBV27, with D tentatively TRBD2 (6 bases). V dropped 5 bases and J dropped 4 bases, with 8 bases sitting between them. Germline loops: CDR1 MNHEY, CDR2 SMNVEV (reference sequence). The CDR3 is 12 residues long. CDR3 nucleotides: TGTGCCAGCAGTGGGGACTCAGAGACCCAGTACTTC. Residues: CASSGDSETQYF.

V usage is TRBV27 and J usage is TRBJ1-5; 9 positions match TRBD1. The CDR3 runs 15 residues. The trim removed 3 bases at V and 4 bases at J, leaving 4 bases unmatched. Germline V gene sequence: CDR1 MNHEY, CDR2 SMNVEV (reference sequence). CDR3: CASSFGTGRNQPQHF. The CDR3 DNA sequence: TGTGCCAGCAGTTTCGGGACAGGGCGAAATCAGCCCCAGCATTTT.

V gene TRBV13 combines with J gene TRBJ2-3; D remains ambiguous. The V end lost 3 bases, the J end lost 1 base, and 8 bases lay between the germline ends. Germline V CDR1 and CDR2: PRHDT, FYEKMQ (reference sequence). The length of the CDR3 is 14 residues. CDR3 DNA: TGTGCCAGCAGCTTTGACATACGCACAGATACGCAGTATTTT. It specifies CASSFDIRTDTQYF.

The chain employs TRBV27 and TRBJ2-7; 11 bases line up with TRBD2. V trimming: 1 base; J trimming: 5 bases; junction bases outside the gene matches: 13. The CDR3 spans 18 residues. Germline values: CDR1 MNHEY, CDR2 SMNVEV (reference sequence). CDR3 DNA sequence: TGTGCCAGCAGTTTATTTGCGACTAGCGGGAACCCCAGACACGAGCAGTACTTC. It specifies CASSLFATSGNPRHEQYF.

Written as DNA, the CDR3 is TGTGCCAGCAGCTCTTTCCGGGGGGGAACAGATACGCAGTATTTT. Translated: CASSSFRGGTDTQYF. This chain joins TRBV6-5 and TRBJ2-3, with 8 bases lining up with TRBD2. There are 15 residues in the CDR3. Trimming removed 6 bases from V and 3 bases from J; junction bases left unmatched: 8. Germline loops: CDR1 MNHEY, CDR2 SVGAGI.